This TCR beta chain is from a study of memory CD4+ T cells and cytomegalovirus serostatus. Study context: Healthy Belgian adult donors included roughly ten CMV-positive and about two dozen CMV-negative people.

The sort gate was single viable CD3+CD4+CD8-CD45RO+ cells for memory CD4+ T cells. Only in-frame clones appear in the TCRdb table, and some are missing; sequencing was by immunoSEQ multiplex PCR. The sample shows just over 45,000 clones, 77% of them seen only once. The receptor was isolated from an adult in good health and CMV-seronegative. Sequenced: memory CD4+ T cells from blood.

CDR3 nucleotide sequence: TGTGCCAGCAGTGGGGGCACAGCTACAGATACGCAGTATTTT. This translates into CASSGGTATDTQYF. The chain recombines TRBV25-1 with TRBJ2-3, with D possibly being TRBD1 (5 bases). Germline CDR1 and CDR2: MGHDK and SYGVNS. The CDR3 contains 14 residues. V lost 4 bases, J lost 3 bases, and 11 bases lay in between.